This is a list of T cell receptor beta chains from one sample in a study of T cells in Graves' hyperthyroidism and ophthalmopathy. TCRdb processed the multiplex PCR reads anew with MiXCR; each CDR3 protein has one entry. Of about 570,000 distinct CDR3 sequences listed, 35% to 55% were seen once; the top ten hold 15% to 20%. The sample consisted of peripheral blood or thyroid tissue (not recorded which). These receptors all come from an adult woman with Graves' disease, either hyperthyroidism or ophthalmopathy (not recorded which). The CDR3 runs from the conserved cysteine through the conserved F or W. A D gene is named only where the DNA matches it firmly. Rows may omit the clone size; those that give it use once, few, many or a size class.

J gene	clone size	V gene	D gene	CDR3 protein	CDR3 DNA
TRBJ1-5	many	TRBV6-5	.	CASSYTSGNQPQHF	TGTGCCAGCAGTTACACCTCAGGGAATCAGCCCCAGCATTTT
TRBJ2-5	many	TRBV3-1	.	CASSQQVQETQYF	TGTGCCAGCAGCCAGCAGGTCCAAGAGACCCAGTACTTC
TRBJ2-7	many	TRBV5-1	TRBD2	CASSPGGGTYEQYF	TGCGCCAGCAGCCCCGGGGGGGGGACCTACGAGCAGTACTTC
TRBJ1-1	many	TRBV7-9	TRBD1	CASSPADRARTEAFF	TGTGCCAGCAGCCCAGCGGACAGGGCGAGGACTGAAGCTTTCTTT
TRBJ1-5	many	TRBV15	.	CATSRGAGDNQPQHF	TGTGCCACCAGCAGAGGGGCAGGGGACAATCAGCCCCAGCATTTT
TRBJ2-7	many	TRBV5-1	.	CASSFQGSYEQYF	TGCGCCAGCAGCTTTCAGGGCTCCTACGAGCAGTACTTC
TRBJ1-2	few	TRBV9	.	CASSVSQGSEGYTF	TGTGCCAGCAGCGTATCTCAGGGGAGTGAAGGCTACACCTTC
TRBJ2-1	.	TRBV7-9	.	CASSTLEGNEQFF	TGTGCCAGCAGCACCTTAGAGGGGAATGAGCAGTTCTTC
TRBJ2-7	many	TRBV6-6	TRBD2	CASSYSGTSGEQYF	TGTGCCAGCAGTTACTCCGGGACTAGCGGAGAGCAGTACTTC
TRBJ2-7	few	TRBV18	.	CASSPRATYEQYF	TGTGCCAGCTCACCACGCGCTACCTACGAGCAGTACTTC
TRBJ1-5	many	TRBV29-1	.	CSVELQGFYQPQHF	TGCAGCGTTGAACTGCAGGGGTTTTATCAGCCCCAGCATTTT
TRBJ1-1	.	TRBV10-3	TRBD1	CAISGQGVRTEAFF	TGTGCCATCAGTGGGCAGGGGGTGAGAACTGAAGCTTTCTTT
TRBJ2-3	.	TRBV7-9	.	CASSSAGGTDTQYF	TGTGCCAGCAGCTCCGCGGGCGGCACAGATACGCAGTATTTT
TRBJ2-2	many	TRBV7-8	.	CASGPRAGELFF	TGTGCCAGCGGTCCTAGGGCCGGGGAGCTGTTTTTT
TRBJ2-2	.	TRBV7-3	.	CASSPHRDTGELFF	TGTGCCAGCAGCCCCCACAGGGACACCGGGGAGCTGTTTTTT
TRBJ2-5	.	TRBV20-1	TRBD2	CSARVLAEDTQYF	TGCAGTGCTAGGGTCCTAGCGGAAGACACCCAGTACTTC
TRBJ1-5	.	TRBV6-1	.	CASSEGGKAYQPQHF	TGTGCCAGCAGTGAAGGAGGCAAAGCTTATCAGCCCCAGCATTTT
TRBJ1-3	many	TRBV10-3	.	CAISVTGAPGNTIYF	TGTGCCATCAGTGTGACAGGAGCCCCTGGAAACACCATATATTTT